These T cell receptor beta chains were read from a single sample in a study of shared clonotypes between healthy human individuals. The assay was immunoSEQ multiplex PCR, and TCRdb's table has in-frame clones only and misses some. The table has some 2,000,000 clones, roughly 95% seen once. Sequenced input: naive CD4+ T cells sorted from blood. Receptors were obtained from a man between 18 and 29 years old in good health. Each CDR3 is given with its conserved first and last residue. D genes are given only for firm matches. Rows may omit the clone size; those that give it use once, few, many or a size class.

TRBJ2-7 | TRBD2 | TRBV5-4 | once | TGTGCCACCTCAGACCCCGGGGGGAGCTCCTACGAGCAGTACTTC | CATSDPGGSSYEQYF
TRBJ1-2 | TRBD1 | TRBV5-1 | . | TGCGCCAGCAGGTCGGGACAGACGGATGGCTACACCTTC | CASRSGQTDGYTF
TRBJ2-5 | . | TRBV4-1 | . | TGCGCCAGCAGCCGGGCCTTCCAAGAGACCCAGTACTTC | CASSRAFQETQYF
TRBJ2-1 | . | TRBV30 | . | TGTGCCTGGAGTGTATCCAACAATGAGCAGTTCTTC | CAWSVSNNEQFF
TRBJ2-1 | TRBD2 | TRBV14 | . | TGTGCCAGCAGCTTTACCATAGCGGGAGGGCGGAATGAGCAGTTCTTC | CASSFTIAGGRNEQFF
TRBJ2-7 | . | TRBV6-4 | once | TGTGCCAGCAGTGACTCAAGGTGGAGGACGGGGCCTCCCTACGAGCAGTACTTC | CASSDSRWRTGPPYEQYF
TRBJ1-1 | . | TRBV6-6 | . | TGTGCCAGCAGTGGGGACCGGCAGGAAGCTTTCTTT | CASSGDRQEAFF
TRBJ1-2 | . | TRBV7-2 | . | TGTGCCAGCAGCTTTGGAGGCGGACCCTATGGCTACACCTTC | CASSFGGGPYGYTF
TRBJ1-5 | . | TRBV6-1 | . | TGTGCCAGCAGTGAAGGTCAGGGTCAGCCCCAGCATTTT | CASSEGQGQPQHF
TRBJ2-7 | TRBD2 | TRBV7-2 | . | TGTGCCAGCAGCTTAGACGCCGGGACTAGCGGGAGGAGATCCGAGCAGTACTTC | CASSLDAGTSGRRSEQYF
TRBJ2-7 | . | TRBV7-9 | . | TGTGCCAGCCGATCGACAAAGACCTACGAGCAGTACTTC | CASRSTKTYEQYF
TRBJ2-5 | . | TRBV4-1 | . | TGCGCCAGCAGCCAAGATGAGACCCCGCCCCAAGAGACCCAGTACTTC | CASSQDETPPQETQYF
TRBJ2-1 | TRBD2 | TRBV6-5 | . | TGTGCCAGCAGCCGTGGGACTAGCGGGTCTAATGAGCAGTTCTTC | CASSRGTSGSNEQFF
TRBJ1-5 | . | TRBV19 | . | TGTGCCAGTAGTAGACAGCCGTCAGGTCAGCCCCAGCATTTT | CASSRQPSGQPQHF
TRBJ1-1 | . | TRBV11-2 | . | TGTGCCAGCAGCCCAGTGGTCGGCTCACCTGAAGCTTTCTTT | CASSPVVGSPEAFF
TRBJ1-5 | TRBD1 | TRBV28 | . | TGTGCCAGCAGTTTCCAGGGGGCGCGGGGTCAGCCCCAGCATTTT | CASSFQGARGQPQHF
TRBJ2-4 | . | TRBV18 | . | TGTGCCAGCTCACCAGGGGGGTTCGAAGCCAAAAACATTCAGTACTTC | CASSPGGFEAKNIQYF
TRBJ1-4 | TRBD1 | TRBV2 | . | TGTGCCAGCAGCGGACAGGGGCTAGAAAAACTGTTTTTT | CASSGQGLEKLFF
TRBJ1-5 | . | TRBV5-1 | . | TGCGCCAGCAGCTTGGGGGACATCAATCAGCCCCAGCATTTT | CASSLGDINQPQHF
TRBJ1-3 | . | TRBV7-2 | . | TGTGCCAGCAGCTTAGAGGCCGGACTTGGAAACACCATATATTTT | CASSLEAGLGNTIYF
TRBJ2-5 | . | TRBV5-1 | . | TGCGCCAGCAGTACTGGGTGGGAAGAGACCCAGTACTTC | CASSTGWEETQYF
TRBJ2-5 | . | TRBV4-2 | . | TGTGCCAGCAGCCAAGGGTCCCAAGAGACCCAGTACTTC | CASSQGSQETQYF
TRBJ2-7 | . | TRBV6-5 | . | TGTGCCAGCAGTTACTCGTATGACAGCCATTACGAGCAGTACTTC | CASSYSYDSHYEQYF
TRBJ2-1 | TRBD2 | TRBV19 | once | TGTGCCAGTAGTAAAGCGGGATACAATGAGCAGTTCTTC | CASSKAGYNEQFF
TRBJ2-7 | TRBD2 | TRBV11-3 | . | TGTGCCAGCAGCTTACTTGGGAGGGGAGCCTACGAGCAGTACTTC | CASSLLGRGAYEQYF
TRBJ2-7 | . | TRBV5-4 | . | TGTGCCAGCAGCTTGTTCGCCTACGAGCAGTACTTC | CASSLFAYEQYF
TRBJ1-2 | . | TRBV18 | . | TGTGCCAGCTCACCACCTGGGGGTGAGAACTATGGCTACACCTTC | CASSPPGGENYGYTF
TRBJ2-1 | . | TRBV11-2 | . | TGTGCCAGCAGCTTAGGGTTAGATATTTTTCAGAGTTTCTTC | CASSLGLDIFQSFF
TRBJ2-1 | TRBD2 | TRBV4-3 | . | TGCGCCAGCAGCCTGCAGCGGGGAGGTTACAATGAGCAGTTCTTC | CASSLQRGGYNEQFF
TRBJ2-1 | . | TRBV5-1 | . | TGCGCCAGCAGCTCGTCAACGGGCTCCTACAATGAGCAGTTCTTC | CASSSSTGSYNEQFF
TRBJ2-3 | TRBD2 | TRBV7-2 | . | TGTGCCAGCAGCCCTTTGGGGACTAGCGGGGATACGCAGTATTTT | CASSPLGTSGDTQYF
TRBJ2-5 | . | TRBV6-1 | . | TGTGCCAGCAGTGCCGGCGTGTGGGGGGAGGAGACCCAGTACTTC | CASSAGVWGEETQYF
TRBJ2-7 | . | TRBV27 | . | TGTGCCAGCAGTTTTGTGGGCAGCTCCTACGAGCAGTACTTC | CASSFVGSSYEQYF
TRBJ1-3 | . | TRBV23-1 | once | TGCGCTCATCAAAGACGGGAGGGAAACTCTGGAAACACCATATATTTT | CAHQRREGNSGNTIYF
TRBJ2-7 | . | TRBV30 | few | TGTGCCTGGGCTACAGGGAGACGGGGGGAGCAGTACTTC | CAWATGRRGEQYF
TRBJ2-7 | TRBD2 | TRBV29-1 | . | TGCAGCGCCCTCCAAGCGGGGTCCTACGAGCAGTACTTC | CSALQAGSYEQYF
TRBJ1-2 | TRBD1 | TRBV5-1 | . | TGCGCCAGCAGGTACACAGGGGACAACGGCTACACCTTC | CASRYTGDNGYTF
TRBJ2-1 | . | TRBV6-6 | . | TGTGCCAGCAGTTACTCGAAAGTGGAGCAGTTCTTC | CASSYSKVEQFF
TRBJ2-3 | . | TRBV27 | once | TGTGCCAGCAGTTTAGCGAGACCAAGCACAGATACGCAGTATTTT | CASSLARPSTDTQYF
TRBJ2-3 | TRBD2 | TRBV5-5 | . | TGTGCCAGCAGCTTGTTGGCTAGCGGGGTCGCTAGCACAGATACGCAGTATTTT | CASSLLASGVASTDTQYF
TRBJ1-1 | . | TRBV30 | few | TGTGCCAGCACAGTGAACACTGAAGCTTTCTTT | CASTVNTEAFF
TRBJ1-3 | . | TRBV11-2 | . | TGTGCCAGCAGCTCCGGGACACCCAGTCGGCCCATCTCTGGAAACACCATATATTTT | CASSSGTPSRPISGNTIYF
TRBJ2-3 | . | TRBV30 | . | TGTGCCTGGAGTTTAGATACGCAGTATTTT | CAWSLDTQYF
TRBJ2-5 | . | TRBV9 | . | TGTGCCAGCAGCGTAGCGTACCAAGAGACCCAGTACTTC | CASSVAYQETQYF
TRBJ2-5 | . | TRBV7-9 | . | TGTGCCAGCAGCTCGTTTGGGGACGGGGAGACCCAGTACTTC | CASSSFGDGETQYF
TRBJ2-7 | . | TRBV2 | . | TGTGCCAGCAGTGGACCGAACAAGGTCCAAGGGCGGGGAATAGGGAACGAGCAGTACTTC | CASSGPNKVQGRGIGNEQYF
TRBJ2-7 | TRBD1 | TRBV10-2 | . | TGCGCCAGCAGGGGGGGACAGGTCATCTCCTACGAGCAGTACTTC | CASRGGQVISYEQYF
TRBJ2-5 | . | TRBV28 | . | TGTGCCAGCACCCCTCGGCGCGAGGAGACCCAGTACTTC | CASTPRREETQYF
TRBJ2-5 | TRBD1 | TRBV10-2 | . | TGCGCCAGCAGTCCGGGACAGGCTTACCAAGAGACCCAGTACTTC | CASSPGQAYQETQYF
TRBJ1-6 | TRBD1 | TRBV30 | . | TGTGCCTGGAGTGTACGTGGTGGGGGACAGGCTAATTCACCCCTCCACTTT | CAWSVRGGGQANSPLHF
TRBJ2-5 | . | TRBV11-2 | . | TGTGCCAGCAGCTTAGTAGTGTCTGGAGAGACCCAGTACTTC | CASSLVVSGETQYF
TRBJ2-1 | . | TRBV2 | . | TGTGCCAGCAGTGCGGAGGTCTACAATGAGCAGTTCTTC | CASSAEVYNEQFF
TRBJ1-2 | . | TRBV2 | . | TGTGCCAGCTCAGGATGGGGGCCTTCTAACTATGGCTACACCTTC | CASSGWGPSNYGYTF
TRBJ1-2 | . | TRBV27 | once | TGTGCCAGCAGTCCCACCCCGGGACTGCTCTATGGCTACACCTTC | CASSPTPGLLYGYTF